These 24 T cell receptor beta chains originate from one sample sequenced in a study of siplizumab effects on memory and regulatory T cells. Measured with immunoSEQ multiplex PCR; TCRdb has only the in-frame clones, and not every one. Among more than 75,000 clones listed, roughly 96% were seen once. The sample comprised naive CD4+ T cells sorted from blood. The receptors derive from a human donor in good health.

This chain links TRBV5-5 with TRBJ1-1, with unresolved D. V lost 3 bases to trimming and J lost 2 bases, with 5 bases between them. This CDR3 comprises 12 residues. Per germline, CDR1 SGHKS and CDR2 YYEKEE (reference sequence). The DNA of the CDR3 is TGTGCCAGCAGCTGGGGTAACACTGAAGCTTTCTTT. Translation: CASSWGNTEAFF.

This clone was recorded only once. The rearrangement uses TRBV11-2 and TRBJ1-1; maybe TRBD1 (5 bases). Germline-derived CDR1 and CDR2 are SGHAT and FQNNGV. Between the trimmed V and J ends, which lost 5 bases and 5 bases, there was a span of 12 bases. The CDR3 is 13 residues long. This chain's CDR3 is CASSIRRTTEAFF. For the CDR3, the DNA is TGTGCCAGCAGCATCCGACGGACAACTGAAGCTTTCTTT.

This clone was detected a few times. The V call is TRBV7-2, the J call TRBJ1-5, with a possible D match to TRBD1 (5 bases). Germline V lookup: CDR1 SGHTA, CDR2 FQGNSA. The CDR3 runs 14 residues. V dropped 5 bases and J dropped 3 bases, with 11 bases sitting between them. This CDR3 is CASSPQGVNQPQHF. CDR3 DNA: TGTGCCAGCAGCCCGCAGGGAGTCAATCAGCCCCAGCATTTT.

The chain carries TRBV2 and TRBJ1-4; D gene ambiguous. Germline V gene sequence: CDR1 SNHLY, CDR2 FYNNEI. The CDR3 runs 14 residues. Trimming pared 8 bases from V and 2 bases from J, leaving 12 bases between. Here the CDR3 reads CASGPGLTNEKLFF. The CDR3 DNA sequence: TGTGCCAGCGGTCCTGGACTGACTAATGAAAAACTGTTTTTT.

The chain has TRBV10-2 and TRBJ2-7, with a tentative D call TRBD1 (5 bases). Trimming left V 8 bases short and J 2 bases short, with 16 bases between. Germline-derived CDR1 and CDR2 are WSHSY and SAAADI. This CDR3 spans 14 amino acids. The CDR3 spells CASLTGKAPYEQYF. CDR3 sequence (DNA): TGCGCCAGCCTAACAGGAAAGGCCCCCTACGAGCAGTACTTC.

CDR3 loop: CASTGGQLYEQYF. DNA of the CDR3: TGTGCCAGCACCGGGGGACAACTCTACGAGCAGTACTTC. The chain employs TRBV6-6 and TRBJ2-7, with D perhaps given as TRBD1 or TRBD2 (6 bases each). The length of the CDR3 is 13 residues. V lost 7 bases and J 3 bases, leaving 13 bases between the germline ends. CDR1 and CDR2 from the germline V gene are MNHNY and SVGAGI (reference sequence).

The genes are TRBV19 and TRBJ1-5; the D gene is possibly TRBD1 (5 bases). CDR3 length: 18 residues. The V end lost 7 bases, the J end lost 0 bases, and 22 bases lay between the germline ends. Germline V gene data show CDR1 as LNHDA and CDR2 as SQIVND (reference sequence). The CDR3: CASTRGGAEFYSNQPQHF. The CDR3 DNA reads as TGTGCCAGTACCCGAGGCGGGGCCGAGTTTTATAGCAATCAGCCCCAGCATTTT.

The CDR3 nucleotides read TGTGCCAGCAGTTTAGATCGGGACAGGGAGACCCAGTACTTC. Translated: CASSLDRDRETQYF. The chain couples TRBV28 to TRBJ2-5; 8 positions agree with TRBD1. CDR3 length: 14 amino acids. V lost 2 bases, J lost 5 bases, and 4 bases stayed unmatched. Germline assignment: CDR1 MDHEN and CDR2 SYDVKM.

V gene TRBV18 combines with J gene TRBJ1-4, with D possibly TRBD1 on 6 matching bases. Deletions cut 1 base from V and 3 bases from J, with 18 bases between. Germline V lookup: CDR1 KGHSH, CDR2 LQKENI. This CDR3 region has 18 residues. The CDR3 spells CASSPQQGQSGANEKLFF. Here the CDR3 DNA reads TGTGCCAGCTCACCACAACAGGGCCAATCAGGAGCTAATGAAAAACTGTTTTTT.

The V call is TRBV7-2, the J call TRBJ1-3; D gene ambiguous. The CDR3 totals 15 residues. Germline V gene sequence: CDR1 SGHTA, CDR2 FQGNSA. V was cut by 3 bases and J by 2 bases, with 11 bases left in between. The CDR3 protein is CASSFRASPGNTIYF. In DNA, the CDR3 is TGTGCCAGCAGCTTCCGCGCGTCCCCTGGAAACACCATATATTTT.

This chain's CDR3 is CASSLVAGVNNEQFF. The CDR3, as DNA: TGTGCCAGCAGCTTAGTTGCGGGGGTCAACAATGAGCAGTTCTTC. V usage is TRBV7-2 and J usage is TRBJ2-1, with TRBD2 matching 7 bases. V trimming: 1 base; J trimming: 5 bases; junction bases outside the gene matches: 5. The CDR3 is made up of 15 amino acids. From germline, CDR1 is SGHTA and CDR2 FQGNSA.

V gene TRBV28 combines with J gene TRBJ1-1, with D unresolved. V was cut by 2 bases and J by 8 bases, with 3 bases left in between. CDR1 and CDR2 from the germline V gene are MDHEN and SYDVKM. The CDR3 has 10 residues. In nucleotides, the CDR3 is TGTGCCAGCAGTTTAGGGGAAGCTTTCTTT. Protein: CASSLGEAFF.

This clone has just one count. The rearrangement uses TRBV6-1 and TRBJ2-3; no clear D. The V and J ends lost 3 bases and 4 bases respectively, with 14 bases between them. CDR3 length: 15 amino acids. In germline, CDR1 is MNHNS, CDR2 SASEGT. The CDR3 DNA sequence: TGTGCCAGCAGTGATCGTGCGCGGCAATCAGATACGCAGTATTTT. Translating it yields CASSDRARQSDTQYF.

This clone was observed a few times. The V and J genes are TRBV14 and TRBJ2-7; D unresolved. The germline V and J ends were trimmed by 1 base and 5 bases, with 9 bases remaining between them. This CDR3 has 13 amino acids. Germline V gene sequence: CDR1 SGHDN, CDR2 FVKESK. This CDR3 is CASSQALTHEQYF. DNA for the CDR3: TGTGCCAGCAGCCAAGCCCTTACCCACGAGCAGTACTTC.

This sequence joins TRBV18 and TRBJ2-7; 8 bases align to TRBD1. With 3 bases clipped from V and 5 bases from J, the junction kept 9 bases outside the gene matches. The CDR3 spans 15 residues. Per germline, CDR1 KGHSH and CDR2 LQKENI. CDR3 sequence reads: CASSPQGALNNEQYF. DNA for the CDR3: TGTGCCAGCTCACCCCAGGGGGCCCTAAACAACGAGCAGTACTTC.

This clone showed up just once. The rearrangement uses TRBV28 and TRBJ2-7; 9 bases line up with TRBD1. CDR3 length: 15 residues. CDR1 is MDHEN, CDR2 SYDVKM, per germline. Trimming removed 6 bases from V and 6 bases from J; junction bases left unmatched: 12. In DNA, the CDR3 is TGTGCCAGCAGCCCACCGGGACAGGGAACCTTCGAGCAGTACTTC. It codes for CASSPPGQGTFEQYF.

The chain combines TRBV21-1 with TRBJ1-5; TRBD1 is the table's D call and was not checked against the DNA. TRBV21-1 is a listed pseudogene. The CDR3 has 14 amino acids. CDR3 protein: CASSKNRENQPQHF. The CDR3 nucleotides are TGTGCCAGCAGCAAAAACAGGGAGAATCAGCCCCAGCATTTT.

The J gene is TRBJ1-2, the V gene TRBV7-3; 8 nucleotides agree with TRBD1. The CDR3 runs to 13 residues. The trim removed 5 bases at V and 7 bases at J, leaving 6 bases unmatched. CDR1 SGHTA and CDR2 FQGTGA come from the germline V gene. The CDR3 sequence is CASSDGQGGGYTF. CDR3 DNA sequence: TGTGCCAGCAGCGATGGACAGGGTGGTGGCTACACCTTC.

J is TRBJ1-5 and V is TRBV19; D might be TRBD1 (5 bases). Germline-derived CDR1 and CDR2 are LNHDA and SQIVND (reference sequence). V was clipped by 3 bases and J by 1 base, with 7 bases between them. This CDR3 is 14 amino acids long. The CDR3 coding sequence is TGTGCCAGTAGTATGTGGGGGAGCAATCAGCCCCAGCATTTT. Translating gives CASSMWGSNQPQHF.

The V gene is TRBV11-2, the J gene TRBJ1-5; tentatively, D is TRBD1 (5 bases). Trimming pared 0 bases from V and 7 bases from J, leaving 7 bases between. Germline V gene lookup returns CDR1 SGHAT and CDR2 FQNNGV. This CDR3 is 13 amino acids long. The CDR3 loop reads CASSLDRDQPQHF. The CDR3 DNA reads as TGTGCCAGCAGCTTAGATCGGGACCAGCCCCAGCATTTT.

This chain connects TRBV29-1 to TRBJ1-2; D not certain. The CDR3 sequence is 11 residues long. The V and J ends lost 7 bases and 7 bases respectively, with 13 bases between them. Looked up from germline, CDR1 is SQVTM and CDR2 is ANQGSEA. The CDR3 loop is CSADIEAGYTF. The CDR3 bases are TGCAGCGCTGATATAGAGGCTGGCTACACCTTC.

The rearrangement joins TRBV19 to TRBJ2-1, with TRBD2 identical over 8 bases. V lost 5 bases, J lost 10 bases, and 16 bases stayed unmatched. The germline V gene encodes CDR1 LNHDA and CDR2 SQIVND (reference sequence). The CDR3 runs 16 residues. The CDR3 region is CASSHSAGAPGEEQFF. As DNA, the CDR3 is TGTGCCAGTAGTCACTCAGCGGGGGCACCGGGGGAGGAGCAGTTCTTC.

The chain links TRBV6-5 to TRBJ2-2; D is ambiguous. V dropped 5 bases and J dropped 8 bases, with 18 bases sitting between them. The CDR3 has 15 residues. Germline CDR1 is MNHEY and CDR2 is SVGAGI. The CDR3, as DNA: TGTGCCAGCAGTCGAGCTAGAACTTGGGCGGGGGAGCTGTTTTTT. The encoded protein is CASSRARTWAGELFF.

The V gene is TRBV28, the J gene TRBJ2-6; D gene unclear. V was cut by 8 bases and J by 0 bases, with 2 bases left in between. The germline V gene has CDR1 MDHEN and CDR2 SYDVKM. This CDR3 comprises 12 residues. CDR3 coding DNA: TGTGCCAGCTTCTCTGGGGCCAACGTCCTGACTTTC. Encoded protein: CASFSGANVLTF.